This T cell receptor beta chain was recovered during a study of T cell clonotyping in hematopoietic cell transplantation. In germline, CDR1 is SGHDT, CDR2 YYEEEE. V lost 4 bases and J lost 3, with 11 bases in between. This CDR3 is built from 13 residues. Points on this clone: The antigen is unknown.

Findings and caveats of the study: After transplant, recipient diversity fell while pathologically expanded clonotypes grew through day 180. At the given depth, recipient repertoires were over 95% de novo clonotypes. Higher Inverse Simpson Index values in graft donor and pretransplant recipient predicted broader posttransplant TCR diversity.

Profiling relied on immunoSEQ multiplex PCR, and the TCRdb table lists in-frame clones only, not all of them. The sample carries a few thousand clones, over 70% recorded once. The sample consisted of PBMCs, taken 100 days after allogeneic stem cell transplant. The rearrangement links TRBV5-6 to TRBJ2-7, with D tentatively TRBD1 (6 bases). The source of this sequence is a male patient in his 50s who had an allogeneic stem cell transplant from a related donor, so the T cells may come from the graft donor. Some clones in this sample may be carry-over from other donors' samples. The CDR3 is CASSVDSRYEQYF. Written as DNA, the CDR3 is TGTGCCAGCAGCGTGGACAGTCGCTACGAGCAGTACTTC.